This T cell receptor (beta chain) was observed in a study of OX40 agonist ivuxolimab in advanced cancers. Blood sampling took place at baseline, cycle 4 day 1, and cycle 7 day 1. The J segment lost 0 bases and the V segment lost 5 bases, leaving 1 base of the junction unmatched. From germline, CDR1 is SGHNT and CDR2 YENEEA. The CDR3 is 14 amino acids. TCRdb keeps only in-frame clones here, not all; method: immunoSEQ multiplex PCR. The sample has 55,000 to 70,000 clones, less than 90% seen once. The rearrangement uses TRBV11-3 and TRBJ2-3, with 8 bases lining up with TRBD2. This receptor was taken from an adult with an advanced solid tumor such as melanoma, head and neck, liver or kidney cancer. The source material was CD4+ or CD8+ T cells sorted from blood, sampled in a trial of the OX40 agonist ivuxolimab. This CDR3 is CASSTSGSTDTQYF. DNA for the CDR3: TGTGCCAGCAGCACTAGCGGAAGCACAGATACGCAGTATTTT. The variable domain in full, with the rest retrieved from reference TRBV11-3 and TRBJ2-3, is EAGVVQSPRYKIIEKKQPVAFWCNPISGHNTLYWYLQNLGQGPELLIRYENEEAVDDSQLPKDRFSAERLKGVDSTLKIQPAELGDSAVYLCASSTSGSTDTQYFGPGTRLTVL.